This T cell receptor beta chain is drawn from a study of post-analysis software for immune sequencing data. Across the study: Included courses were relapsing-remitting and secondary progressive multiple sclerosis; progressive-relapsing multiple sclerosis was also included. General study findings and limits: The authors found that F measure strongly co-clustered same-batch samples. There were about 5 TRBV segments more frequent in patients than controls, and TRBV5-6, TRBV5-1 and TRBV20-1 were among them.

A note on this clonotype: The antigen is unknown.

Unique molecular identifiers were carried by the TCR beta cDNA libraries. TCRdb ran MiXCR on the PCR reads and lists one entry per CDR3 protein. This table has roughly 400,000 distinct CDR3 sequences, over 30% appearing once. The CDR3 extends over 17 amino acids. J gave up 2 bases and V 5 bases, and 7 bases lay outside the gene matches. CDR1 is MNHEY and CDR2 is SMNVEV in the germline V gene (reference sequence). This clonotype originated in a girl aged 2 to 9 with multiple sclerosis. Source material: blood. The chain is built from TRBV27 and TRBJ2-3, with 13 bases fitting TRBD2. The chain's CDR3 is CASSPRLAGGYTDTQYF. CDR3 bases: TGTGCCAGCAGTCCAAGACTAGCGGGGGGCTACACAGATACGCAGTATTTT.